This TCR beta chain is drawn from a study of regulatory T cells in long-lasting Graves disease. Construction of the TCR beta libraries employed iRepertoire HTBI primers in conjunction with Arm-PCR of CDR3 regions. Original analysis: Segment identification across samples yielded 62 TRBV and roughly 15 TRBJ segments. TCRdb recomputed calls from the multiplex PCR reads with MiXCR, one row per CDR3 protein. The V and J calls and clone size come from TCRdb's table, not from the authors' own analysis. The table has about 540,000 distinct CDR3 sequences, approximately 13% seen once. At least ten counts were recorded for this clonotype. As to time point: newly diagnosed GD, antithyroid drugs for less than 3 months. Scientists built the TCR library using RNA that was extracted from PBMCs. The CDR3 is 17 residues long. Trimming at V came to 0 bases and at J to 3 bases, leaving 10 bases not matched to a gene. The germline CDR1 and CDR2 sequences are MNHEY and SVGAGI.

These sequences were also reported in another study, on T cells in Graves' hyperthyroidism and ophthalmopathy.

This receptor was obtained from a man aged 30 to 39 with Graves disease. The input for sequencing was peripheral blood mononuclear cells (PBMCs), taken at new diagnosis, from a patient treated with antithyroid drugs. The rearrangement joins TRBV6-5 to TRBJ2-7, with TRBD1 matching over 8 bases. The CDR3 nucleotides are TGTGCCAGCAGTTACTCGTGGGGACAGGAGGGAAGCTACGAGCAGTACTTC. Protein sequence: CASSYSWGQEGSYEQYF.